The 23 T cell receptor beta chains below come from one sample, sequenced in a study of beta chain features in type 1 diabetes. TCRB transcripts that were expressed got sequenced, as all of the isolated RNA had been reverse transcribed. Method: immunoSEQ multiplex PCR; TCRdb's copy keeps in-frame clones and lacks some. The sample shows 900,000 or so clones, about 17% of them seen only once. Specimen: naive CD4+ T cells from blood. Receptor source: a woman aged 18-29 years in good health.

The chain recombines TRBV5-1 with TRBJ2-7, with D possibly matching TRBD2 (6 bases). Trimming removed 3 bases from V and 5 bases from J, with 15 bases in between. Germline CDR1 is SGHRS and CDR2 is YFSETQ. The CDR3 loop spans 14 amino acids. For the CDR3, the DNA is TGCGCCAGCAGCTACCGGGACTCCTGGGACGAGCAGTACTTC. Amino acid sequence: CASSYRDSWDEQYF.

The chain carries TRBV2 and TRBJ2-5; the D gene is possibly TRBD1 (5 bases). Per germline, CDR1 SNHLY and CDR2 FYNNEI. This CDR3 has 11 residues. Deletions cut 5 bases from V and 7 bases from J, with 8 bases between. The CDR3 protein is CASSNQGTQYF. CDR3 in DNA: TGTGCCAGCAGTAACCAGGGGACCCAGTACTTC.

The chain couples TRBV7-8 to TRBJ2-1; 8 bases agree with TRBD1. CDR1 and CDR2 from the germline V gene are SGHVS and FQNEAQ. Trimming cost V 5 bases and J 4 bases; bases outside gene matches: 19. The CDR3 is 19 residues long. CDR3 nucleotides: TGTGCCAGCAGCCACTCCGGGACAGGACCACCGTCCTCATACAATGAGCAGTTCTTC. As protein: CASSHSGTGPPSSYNEQFF.

There are a few counts of this clone. The chain has TRBV21-1 and TRBJ2-5. TRBV21-1 is a listed pseudogene. The CDR3 contains 18 residues. CDR3 nucleotide sequence: TGTGCCAGCAGCAAAGCGGATTATGCCCCGTCGTACCAAGAGACCCAGTACTTC. Its translation: CASSKADYAPSYQETQYF.

The rearrangement uses TRBV28 and TRBJ2-5, with D possibly being TRBD1 (5 bases). V shed 4 bases and J shed 9 bases, with 27 bases lying between them. Germline V gene lookup returns CDR1 MDHEN and CDR2 SYDVKM. CDR3 length equals 17 residues. CDR3 in amino acids: CASSSYAGSSWASAQYF. CDR3 coding DNA: TGTGCCAGCAGTTCATATGCAGGGTCAAGCTGGGCGTCGGCCCAGTACTTC.

V and J are TRBV6-5 and TRBJ2-1; 8 bases map to TRBD2. This CDR3 contains 16 residues. V was pared by 2 bases and J by 5 bases, with 8 bases of the junction left unmatched. Germline V lookup: CDR1 MNHEY, CDR2 SVGAGI. The CDR3 reads CASSYVTGLGDNEQFF. In DNA, the CDR3 is TGTGCCAGCAGTTACGTCACGGGACTAGGGGACAATGAGCAGTTCTTC.

This clone has more than one count but fewer than ten. The chain employs TRBV5-1 and TRBJ1-2, with D tentatively TRBD1 (6 bases). CDR3 length: 14 amino acids. Trimming stripped 4 bases from V and 3 bases from J, with 13 bases between. Germline loops: CDR1 SGHRS, CDR2 YFSETQ. CDR3 DNA: TGCGCCAGCAGCCCAACAGGGACCCACTATGGCTACACCTTC. This gives the protein CASSPTGTHYGYTF.

The chain combines TRBV18 with TRBJ1-2; no clear D gene. Germline lookup yields CDR1 KGHSH and CDR2 LQKENI. CDR3 length: 15 amino acids. The ends were cut back, 1 base at V and 1 base at J, with 10 bases in the middle. This CDR3 is CASSPRSELNYGYTF. Here the CDR3 DNA reads TGTGCCAGCTCACCACGGTCCGAACTTAACTATGGCTACACCTTC.

This chain joins TRBV5-6 and TRBJ1-1; no definite D call. Trimming pared 3 bases from V and 6 bases from J, leaving 15 bases between. This CDR3 has 14 residues. CDR1 and CDR2 from the germline V gene are SGHDT and YYEEEE. CDR3 in DNA: TGTGCCAGCAGCTCCCAATGGTATACACCTGAAGCTTTCTTT. Protein: CASSSQWYTPEAFF.

This clone was found a few times. The rearrangement links TRBV5-1 to TRBJ2-1; a possible D gene is TRBD1 (5 bases). V lost 0 bases and J lost 8, with 12 bases in between. The CDR3 has 14 residues. Germline V gives CDR1 SGHRS, CDR2 YFSETQ. The CDR3 nucleotides are TGCGCCAGCAGCTTGGGGTCCGCGACAGATGAGCAGTTCTTC. As protein: CASSLGSATDEQFF.

This clone appeared a few times. J is TRBJ2-3 and V is TRBV10-3, with D hard to call. The germline V gene has CDR1 ENHRY and CDR2 SYGVKD. This CDR3 has 13 residues. Trimming removed 10 bases at V and 0 bases at J, with 11 bases between. For the CDR3, the DNA is TGTGCCAGTAGGGAACCTAGCACAGATACGCAGTATTTT. It codes for CASREPSTDTQYF.

This clone has only a few counts. Other nucleotide sequences in the sample specify the same CDR3. CDR3 protein: CASSIVGGNYEQYF. CDR3 in DNA: TGTGCCAGTAGTATAGTTGGAGGGAATTACGAGCAGTACTTC. This rearrangement joins TRBV19 to TRBJ2-7, with D possibly being TRBD2 (6 bases). Per germline, CDR1 LNHDA and CDR2 SQIVND (reference sequence). Trimming shortened V by 1 base and J by 4 bases, and 11 bases separated the two germline ends. The CDR3 has 14 amino acids.

A few counts support this clone. This chain uses TRBV7-9 with TRBJ2-3, with a tentative D call TRBD2 (6 bases). Germline V lookup: CDR1 SEHNR, CDR2 FQNEAQ (reference sequence). V lost 4 bases, J lost 2 bases, and 13 bases lay in between. The CDR3 totals 15 residues. CDR3 coding DNA: TGTGCCAGCAGCTATAAGCGGGCATTCACAGATACGCAGTATTTT. Its translation: CASSYKRAFTDTQYF.

This clone has more than one count but fewer than ten. The chain recombines TRBV7-9 with TRBJ1-1; D unclear. The CDR3 extends over 14 amino acids. V lost 4 bases and J lost 5, with 14 bases in between. From germline, CDR1 is SEHNR and CDR2 FQNEAQ (reference sequence). The CDR3 here is CASSSLPGSTEAFF. The CDR3 DNA follows: TGTGCCAGCAGCTCCCTCCCGGGTTCGACTGAAGCTTTCTTT.

CDR3 coding DNA: TGTGCCAGCAGAAAAAGTCAGGGCAAAGGAGAGACCCAGTACTTC. It codes for CASRKSQGKGETQYF. This chain uses TRBV7-2 with TRBJ2-5, with D perhaps matching TRBD1 (5 bases). This CDR3 region has 15 residues. V dropped 6 bases and J dropped 4 bases, with 18 bases sitting between them. The germline CDR1 and CDR2 sequences are SGHTA and FQGNSA. The full variable domain, in which reference TRBV7-2 and TRBJ2-5 provide the parts outside the CDR3, is GAGVSQSPSNKVTEKGKDVELRCDPISGHTALYWYRQSLGQGLEFLIYFQGNSAPDKSGLPSDRFSAERTGGSVSTLTIQRTQQEDSAVYLCASRKSQGKGETQYFGPGTRLLVL.

This clone appeared a single time. The chain uses TRBV2 and TRBJ2-7; D remains ambiguous. This CDR3 has 13 amino acids. CDR1 is SNHLY, CDR2 FYNNEI, per germline. V lost 6 bases to trimming and J lost 7 bases, with 16 bases between them. For the CDR3, the DNA is TGTGCCAGCAGGCTGAAAGTTCTGCGGGAGCAGTACTTC. Translation: CASRLKVLREQYF. Drawing the rest from reference TRBV2 and TRBJ2-7, the complete variable domain is EPEVTQTPSHQVTQMGQEVILRCVPISNHLYFYWYRQILGQKVEFLVSFYNNEISEKSEIFDDQFSVERPDGSNFTLKIRSTKLEDSAMYFCASRLKVLREQYFGPGTRLTVT.

V and J are TRBV6-4 and TRBJ1-2; weak D call: TRBD1 (6 bases). This CDR3 spans 16 amino acids. CDR1 is MRHNA, CDR2 SNTAGT, per germline. Trimming shortened V by 3 bases and J by 4 bases, and 18 bases separated the two germline ends. The CDR3 loop reads CASSEDWGHELYGYTF. The CDR3 nucleotides are TGTGCCAGCAGTGAAGACTGGGGACACGAACTCTATGGCTACACCTTC.

This clone was picked up a small number of times. The V call is TRBV4-2, the J call TRBJ2-1; D might be TRBD1 (8 bases). The germline V gene encodes CDR1 LGHNA and CDR2 YNFKEQ. This CDR3 region has 14 residues. Trimming shortened V by 3 bases and J by 8 bases, and 14 bases separated the two germline ends. The CDR3, as DNA: TGTGCCAGCAGCCACAGACAGGGGAGGGATGAGCAGTTCTTC. This encodes CASSHRQGRDEQFF.

This clone has just a few counts. The chain recombines TRBV11-2 with TRBJ2-2, with a possible D match to TRBD2 (6 bases). Germline V gene lookup returns CDR1 SGHAT and CDR2 FQNNGV. Between the trimmed V and J ends, which lost 2 bases and 8 bases, there was a span of 18 bases. CDR3 length: 16 residues. The CDR3 sequence: CASSLRRGRGTGELFF. In DNA form, the CDR3 reads TGTGCCAGCAGCTTACGCCGGGGCCGCGGGACGGGGGAGCTGTTTTTT.

This clone came up a few times. V usage is TRBV5-6 and J usage is TRBJ2-3, with D hard to call. The CDR3 extends over 16 amino acids. CDR1 SGHDT and CDR2 YYEEEE come from the germline V gene. V lost 1 base, J lost 3 bases, and 15 bases lay in between. CDR3 protein: CASSLFLDPRTDTQYF. The DNA of the CDR3 is TGTGCCAGCAGCTTGTTTTTAGATCCGAGGACAGATACGCAGTATTTT. Full variable domain (rest looked up from reference TRBV5-6 and TRBJ2-3): DAGVTQSPTHLIKTRGQQVTLRCSPKSGHDTVSWYQQALGQGPQFIFQYYEEEERQRGNFPDRFSGHQFPNYSSELNVNALLLGDSALYLCASSLFLDPRTDTQYFGPGTRLTVL.

In this sample, this clone turned up a few times. V usage is TRBV7-2 and J usage is TRBJ2-1; TRBD2 matches at 7 bases. CDR1 is SGHTA, CDR2 FQGNSA, per germline. The CDR3 spans 14 residues. The J segment lost 7 bases and the V segment lost 1 base, leaving 4 bases of the junction unmatched. Here the CDR3 DNA reads TGTGCCAGCAGCTTAGACGGGAGGTGGAATGAGCAGTTCTTC. Residues: CASSLDGRWNEQFF.

This chain connects TRBV19 to TRBJ2-1; D unclear. CDR3 length equals 15 residues. With 11 bases removed from V and 0 bases from J, the gap between germline ends came to 17 bases. The germline CDR1 and CDR2 sequences are LNHDA and SQIVND (reference sequence). In DNA form, the CDR3 reads TGTGCCTCTAGATGGGCGCAAAGCTCCTACAATGAGCAGTTCTTC. Its translation: CASRWAQSSYNEQFF.

This clone was recorded a few times. The gene calls are TRBV6-5 and TRBJ1-2; TRBD1 matches at 8 bases. The CDR3 is 14 residues long. The V and J ends lost 2 bases and 8 bases, in that order; junction bases with no gene match: 7. Germline assignment: CDR1 MNHEY and CDR2 SVGAGI. CDR3 in DNA: TGTGCCAGCAGTTACGCGGACAGGGTAGACGGCTACACCTTC. It encodes CASSYADRVDGYTF.